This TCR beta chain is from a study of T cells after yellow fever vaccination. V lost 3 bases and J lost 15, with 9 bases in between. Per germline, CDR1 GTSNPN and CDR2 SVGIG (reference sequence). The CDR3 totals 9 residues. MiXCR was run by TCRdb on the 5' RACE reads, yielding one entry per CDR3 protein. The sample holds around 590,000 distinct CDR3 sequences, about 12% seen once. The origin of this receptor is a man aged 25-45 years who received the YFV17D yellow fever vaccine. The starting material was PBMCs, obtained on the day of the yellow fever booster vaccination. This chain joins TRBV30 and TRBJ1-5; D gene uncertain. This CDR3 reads CAWRKRGHF. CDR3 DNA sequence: TGTGCCTGGAGAAAGCGAGGGCATTTT.